A single T cell receptor beta chain is shown here with its context. Antigen specificity is unknown. These data belong to a study of tumour-infiltrating T cells in Burkitt lymphoma. Looking at the study overall: Survival, overall and progression-free, tracked with productive clonality.

The CDR3 spans 14 residues. V lost 2 bases, J lost 5 bases, and 5 bases stayed unmatched. CDR1 is MNHNS, CDR2 SASEGT, per germline. Findings of the study overall: Public clonotypes, several, appeared across numerous Burkitt lymphoma patients.

TCRdb keeps only in-frame clones here, not all; method: immunoSEQ multiplex PCR. There are around 600 clones in the sample; about four fifths occur only once, and 22% lies in the top ten. The receptor was derived from a human donor with Burkitt lymphoma. The sequenced material came from tumor tissue. This rearrangement joins TRBV6-1 to TRBJ1-1; 7 bases map to TRBD1. This CDR3 reads CASSEQGVITEAFF. The CDR3 bases are TGTGCCAGCAGTGAACAGGGGGTAATAACTGAAGCTTTCTTT.